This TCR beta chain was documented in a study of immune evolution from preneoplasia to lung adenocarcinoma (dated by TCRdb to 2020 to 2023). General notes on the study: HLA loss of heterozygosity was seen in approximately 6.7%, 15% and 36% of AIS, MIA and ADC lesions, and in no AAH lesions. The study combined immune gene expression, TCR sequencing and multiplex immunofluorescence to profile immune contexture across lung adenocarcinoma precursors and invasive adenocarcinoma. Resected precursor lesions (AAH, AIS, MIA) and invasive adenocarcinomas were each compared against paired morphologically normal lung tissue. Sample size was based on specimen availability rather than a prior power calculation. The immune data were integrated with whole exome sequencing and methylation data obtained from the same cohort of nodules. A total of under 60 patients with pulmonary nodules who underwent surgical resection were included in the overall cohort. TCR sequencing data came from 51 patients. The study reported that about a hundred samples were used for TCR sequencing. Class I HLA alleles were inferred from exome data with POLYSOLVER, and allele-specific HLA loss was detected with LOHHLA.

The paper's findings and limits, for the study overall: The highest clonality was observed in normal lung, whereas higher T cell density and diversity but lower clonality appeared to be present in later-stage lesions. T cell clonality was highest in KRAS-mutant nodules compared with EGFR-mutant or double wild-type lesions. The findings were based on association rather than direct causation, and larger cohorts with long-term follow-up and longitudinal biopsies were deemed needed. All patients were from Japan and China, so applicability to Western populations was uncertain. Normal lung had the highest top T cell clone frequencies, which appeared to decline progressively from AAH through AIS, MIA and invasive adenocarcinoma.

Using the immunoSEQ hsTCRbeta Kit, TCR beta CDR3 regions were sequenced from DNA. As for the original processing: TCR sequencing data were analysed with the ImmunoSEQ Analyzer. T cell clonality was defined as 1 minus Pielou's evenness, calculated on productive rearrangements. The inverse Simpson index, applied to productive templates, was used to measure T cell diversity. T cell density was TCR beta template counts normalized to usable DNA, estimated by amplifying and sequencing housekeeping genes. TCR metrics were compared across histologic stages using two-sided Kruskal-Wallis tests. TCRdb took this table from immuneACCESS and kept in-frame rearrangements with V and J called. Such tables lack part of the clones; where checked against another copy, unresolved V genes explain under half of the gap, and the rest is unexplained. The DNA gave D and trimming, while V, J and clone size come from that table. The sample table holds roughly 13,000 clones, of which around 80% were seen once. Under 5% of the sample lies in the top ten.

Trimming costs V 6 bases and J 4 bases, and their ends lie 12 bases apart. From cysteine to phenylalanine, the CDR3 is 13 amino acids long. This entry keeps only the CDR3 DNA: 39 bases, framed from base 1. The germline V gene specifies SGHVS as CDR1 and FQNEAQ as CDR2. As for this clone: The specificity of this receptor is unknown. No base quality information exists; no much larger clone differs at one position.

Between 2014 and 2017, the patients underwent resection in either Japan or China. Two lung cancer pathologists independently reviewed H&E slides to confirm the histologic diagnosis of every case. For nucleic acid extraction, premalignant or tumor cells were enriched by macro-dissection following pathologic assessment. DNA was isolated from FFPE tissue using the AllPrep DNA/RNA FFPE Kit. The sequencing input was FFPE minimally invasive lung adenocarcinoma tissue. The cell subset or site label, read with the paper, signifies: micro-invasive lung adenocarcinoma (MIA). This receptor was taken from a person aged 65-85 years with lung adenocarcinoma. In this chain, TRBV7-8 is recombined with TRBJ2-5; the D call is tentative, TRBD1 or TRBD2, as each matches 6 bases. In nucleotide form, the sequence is TGTGCCAGCAGTCAACCGGGGGCAGAGACCCAGTACTTC. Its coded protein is CASSQPGAETQYF. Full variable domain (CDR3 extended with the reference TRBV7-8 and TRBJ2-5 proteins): GAGVSQSPRYKVAKRGQDVALRCDPISGHVSLFWYQQALGQGPEFLTYFQNEAQLDKSGLPSDRFFAERPEGSVSTLKIQRTQQEDSAVYLCASSQPGAETQYFGPGTRLLVL.